The subject of this entry is one T cell receptor beta chain. The antigen is not known. CDR3 length: 15 residues. Looked up from germline, CDR1 is SEHNR and CDR2 is FQNEAQ (reference sequence). V was clipped by 5 bases and J by 4 bases, with 12 bases between them. This record belongs to a study of a mutant IDH1 vaccine in newly diagnosed glioma. The assay was immunoSEQ multiplex PCR, and TCRdb's table has in-frame clones only and misses some. The sample has around 52,000 clones, 60% to 85% seen once. Time point defined: week 35, safety follow-up. Alongside topical imiquimod, each dose of vaccine comprised 300 ug of mutant IDH1 20-mer peptide. There were new WHO grade 3 or 4 astrocytomas in the donors, and these were IDH1-mutant and ATRX-lost.

The V gene is TRBV7-9, the J gene TRBJ2-6; TRBD2 is a possible D gene (8 bases). The sample was PBMCs, taken from a glioma patient whose treatment included an IDH1 peptide vaccine. The clonotype originates from a man in his forties with glioma. The CDR3, as DNA: TGTGCCAGCAGCCGGGAGGGGGCCGGGGCCAACGTCCTGACTTTC. This codes for CASSREGAGANVLTF.